These 29 T cell receptor beta chains originate from one sample sequenced in a study of blood T cell repertoires in COVID-19. Clones were sequenced by immunoSEQ multiplex PCR, and TCRdb holds only the in-frame ones, with some missing. The repertoire has around 100,000 clones, almost 85% of them found once; the top ten carry more than 9%. The source material was peripheral blood. The receptors were sampled from a man aged 40-50 years with active or convalescent COVID-19.

The J gene is TRBJ2-5, the V gene TRBV9, with a possible D match to TRBD2 (6 bases). V was pared by 2 bases and J by 0 bases, with 11 bases between. From germline, CDR1 is SGDLS and CDR2 YYNGEE. The CDR3 is 15 amino acids. The CDR3 loop reads CASSVSGGYQETQYF. The CDR3 DNA sequence: TGTGCCAGCAGCGTTAGCGGTGGGTACCAAGAGACCCAGTACTTC.

CDR3 in amino acids: CASSISPGQNYGYTF. The CDR3 nucleotides read TGTGCCAGTAGTATATCCCCGGGACAGAACTATGGCTACACCTTC. This chain links TRBV19 with TRBJ1-2, with TRBD1 matching over 7 bases. The CDR3 runs to 15 residues. Trimming cost V 2 bases and J 2 bases; bases outside gene matches: 5. The germline V gene has CDR1 LNHDA and CDR2 SQIVND (reference sequence).

Written as DNA, the CDR3 is TGTGCCAGCAGCCTCGCCCCGGGGTTAAATTCACCCCTCCACTTT. Translation: CASSLAPGLNSPLHF. This chain connects TRBV7-2 to TRBJ1-6; the D is unclear. V lost 5 bases and J lost 7, with 15 bases in between. The CDR3 has 15 residues. Germline loops: CDR1 SGHTA, CDR2 FQGNSA. Full variable domain (outside the CDR3, taken from reference TRBV7-2 and TRBJ1-6): GAGVSQSPSNKVTEKGKDVELRCDPISGHTALYWYRQSLGQGLEFLIYFQGNSAPDKSGLPSDRFSAERTGGSVSTLTIQRTQQEDSAVYLCASSLAPGLNSPLHFGNGTRLTVT.

The J gene is TRBJ1-3, the V gene TRBV24-1; 8 nucleotides match TRBD1. CDR1 is KGHDR, CDR2 SFDVKD, per germline. V lost 3 bases, J lost 1 base, and 4 bases stayed unmatched. This CDR3 has 16 residues. The CDR3 bases are TGTGCCACCAGTGATGGGGACAGGCCTTCTGGAAACACCATATATTTT. Its protein product is CATSDGDRPSGNTIYF.

This clone was counted a few times. This chain connects TRBV10-2 to TRBJ1-1; D gene uncertain. This CDR3 has 11 amino acids. The V gene lost 7 bases and the J gene lost 6 bases, with 9 bases spanning the gap. Per germline, CDR1 WSHSY and CDR2 SAAADI. CDR3 DNA: TGCGCCAGCACGGCGGGAGCTGAAGCTTTCTTT. It specifies CASTAGAEAFF.

This clone was counted only a few times. The chain combines TRBV30 with TRBJ1-2; D remains unclear. Germline CDR1 GTSNPN, CDR2 SVGIG (reference sequence). CDR3 size: 11 residues. V lost 0 bases and J 3 bases, leaving 2 bases between the germline ends. The CDR3 loop is CAWSVDYGYTF. In DNA form, the CDR3 reads TGTGCCTGGAGTGTCGACTATGGCTACACCTTC.

In nucleotides, the CDR3 is TGTGCCAGCTCACCGAATACCGGGACAATCGATCAGCCCCAGCATTTT. Protein sequence: CASSPNTGTIDQPQHF. The gene calls are TRBV18 and TRBJ1-5; tentatively, D is TRBD1 (6 bases). The germline V and J ends were trimmed by 3 bases and 5 bases, with 17 bases remaining between them. The CDR3 is 16 residues long. From germline, CDR1 is KGHSH and CDR2 LQKENI.

The chain joins TRBV4-1 to TRBJ2-3; 9 bases match TRBD2. Germline values: CDR1 MGHRA, CDR2 YSYEKL. This CDR3 has 17 amino acids. The junction had 10 bases not matched to a gene; V was cut back by 0 bases and J by 6 bases. The CDR3 reads CASSQDLLRGGPDTQYF. CDR3 coding DNA: TGCGCCAGCAGCCAAGATCTCTTGCGGGGGGGCCCGGATACGCAGTATTTT.

This chain uses TRBV5-1 with TRBJ2-3, with unresolved D. The CDR3 is 14 residues long. In germline, CDR1 is SGHRS, CDR2 YFSETQ. The V end was cut by 1 base, the J end by 4 bases, with 10 bases between. The CDR3 is CASSLQQIADTQYF. The DNA of the CDR3 is TGCGCCAGCAGCTTGCAACAGATCGCAGATACGCAGTATTTT.

The chain combines TRBV11-3 with TRBJ2-7, with 9 bases matching TRBD1. The CDR3 is made up of 16 amino acids. The V gene's germline CDR1 is SGHNT and CDR2 YENEEA. V lost 7 bases and J lost 4; bases outside the gene matches: 14. CDR3 protein: CASNPPRDRDPYEQYF. The DNA for the CDR3 is TGTGCCAGCAACCCCCCACGGGACAGGGACCCATACGAGCAGTACTTC.

The rearrangement joins TRBV27 to TRBJ1-5; weak D call: TRBD1 (5 bases). Germline V CDR1 and CDR2: MNHEY, SMNVEV (reference sequence). This CDR3 is built from 15 residues. V was pared by 4 bases and J by 2 bases, with 12 bases between. The chain's CDR3 is CASSSQGLGNQPQHF. The CDR3, as DNA: TGTGCCAGCAGTTCTCAGGGTCTGGGCAATCAGCCCCAGCATTTT.

This chain links TRBV2 with TRBJ2-1; 7 positions match TRBD1. The CDR3 extends over 15 amino acids. V was clipped by 4 bases and J by 1 base; unmatched bases: 4. Germline assignment: CDR1 SNHLY and CDR2 FYNNEI. The CDR3 coding sequence is TGTGCCAGCAGTGGACAGGGTTTTTCCTACAATGAGCAGTTCTTC. Its protein is CASSGQGFSYNEQFF.

This chain joins TRBV4-1 and TRBJ1-5, with D hard to call. V was trimmed by 0 bases and J by 8 bases, leaving 8 bases between them. Germline V gene sequence: CDR1 MGHRA, CDR2 YSYEKL. The CDR3 has 13 amino acids. The CDR3 nucleotides read TGCGCCAGCAGCCAAGATGGTGCGGAGCCCCAGCATTTT. It is translated as CASSQDGAEPQHF.

A few counts support this clone. CDR3 amino acids: CASSQNSKAGYTF. The CDR3 coding sequence is TGTGCCAGCAGCCAAAACAGCAAGGCTGGCTACACCTTC. The chain recombines TRBV3-1 (or the pseudogene TRBV3-2) with TRBJ1-2; D not resolved. Per germline, CDR1 LGHDT and CDR2 YNNKEL (reference sequence). V was pared by 2 bases and J by 7 bases, with 11 bases between. The CDR3 has 13 residues.

This chain uses TRBV6-5 with TRBJ2-3; 10 bases align to TRBD1. Losses at the gene ends were 10 bases for V and 0 bases for J; bases not matched to a gene: 7. The CDR3 length is 15 residues. Looked up from germline, CDR1 is MNHEY and CDR2 is SVGAGI. The CDR3 DNA reads as TGTGCCACCTTAAAGGACAGGGGGAGCACAGATACGCAGTATTTT. Translating gives CATLKDRGSTDTQYF.

The chain couples TRBV7-3 to TRBJ2-1; 8 positions match TRBD2. Germline-derived CDR1 and CDR2 are SGHTA and FQGTGA. V shed 3 bases, J shed 5 bases, and the junction held 6 bases outside the gene matches. CDR3 length equals 15 residues. CDR3: CASSFMRGADNEQFF. Here the CDR3 DNA reads TGTGCCAGCAGCTTTATGCGGGGGGCAGACAATGAGCAGTTCTTC.

The CDR3 bases are TGTGCCCGAACCGGGACACTTCGACCCTACGAGCAGTACTTC. Translated: CARTGTLRPYEQYF. This rearrangement joins TRBV30 to TRBJ2-7; maybe TRBD1 (6 bases). In germline, CDR1 is GTSNPN, CDR2 SVGIG (reference sequence). The CDR3 runs to 14 residues. Trimming shortened V by 8 bases and J by 2 bases, and 19 bases separated the two germline ends.

The genes are TRBV6-6 and TRBJ1-5, with D maybe TRBD1 (6 bases). This CDR3 comprises 16 residues. Germline V lookup: CDR1 MNHNY, CDR2 SVGAGI (reference sequence). The ends were cut back, 5 bases at V and 4 bases at J, with 18 bases in the middle. The CDR3 is CASSHAGRGTNQPQHF. For the CDR3, the DNA is TGTGCCAGCAGTCACGCGGGTAGGGGGACAAATCAGCCCCAGCATTTT.

This clone was recorded only once. The chain carries TRBV13 and TRBJ2-3; 11 bases line up with TRBD2. The J segment lost 0 bases and the V segment lost 4 bases, leaving 3 bases of the junction unmatched. The CDR3 is made up of 16 amino acids. In germline, CDR1 is PRHDT, CDR2 FYEKMQ (reference sequence). The CDR3 is CASSSRLAGSTDTQYF. The CDR3 DNA reads as TGTGCCAGCAGCTCTCGACTAGCGGGGAGCACAGATACGCAGTATTTT.

This chain links TRBV2 with TRBJ1-5, with D perhaps matching TRBD1 (5 bases). V was clipped by 6 bases and J by 5 bases, with 17 bases between them. The length of the CDR3 is 15 residues. In germline, CDR1 is SNHLY, CDR2 FYNNEI. The CDR3 spells CASSKIGGFDQPQHF. In nucleotides, the CDR3 is TGTGCCAGCAGCAAAATTGGGGGGTTTGATCAGCCCCAGCATTTT.

The chain recombines TRBV5-1 with TRBJ1-6; no clear D gene. Deletions cut 0 bases from V and 9 bases from J, with 7 bases between. Germline CDR1 and CDR2: SGHRS and YFSETQ. CDR3 size: 13 residues. CDR3 protein: CASSLAGSSPLHF. CDR3 nucleotides: TGCGCCAGCAGCTTGGCTGGGAGTTCACCCCTCCACTTT. The whole variable domain, filled in from reference TRBV5-1 and TRBJ1-6, reads KAGVTQTPRYLIKTRGQQVTLSCSPISGHRSVSWYQQTPGQGLQFLFEYFSETQRNKGNFPGRFSGRQFSNSRSEMNVSTLELGDSALYLCASSLAGSSPLHFGNGTRLTVT.

This clone came up a few times. The chain links TRBV10-3 to TRBJ1-6, with 10 bases fitting TRBD1. V lost 4 bases and J lost 6; bases outside the gene matches: 12. Germline CDR1 reads ENHRY; CDR2 reads SYGVKD. The CDR3 covers 18 residues. The CDR3 here is CAISATTDRGRVNSPLHF. In DNA form, the CDR3 reads TGTGCCATCAGTGCGACGACAGACAGGGGGCGAGTTAATTCACCCCTCCACTTT.

The chain is built from TRBV4-1 and TRBJ2-7; 11 positions match TRBD2. Germline V gene data show CDR1 as MGHRA and CDR2 as YSYEKL. The CDR3 has 17 amino acids. The V segment lost 3 bases and the J segment 7 bases; nucleotides outside the gene matches: 14. The CDR3 sequence is CASSQTIAGGPRGEQYF. The DNA of the CDR3 is TGCGCCAGCAGCCAGACCATAGCGGGGGGGCCTCGTGGTGAGCAGTACTTC.

The CDR3 sequence is CASSFGVTNYGYTF. Here the CDR3 DNA reads TGTGCCAGCAGCTTCGGGGTTACTAACTATGGCTACACCTTC. The genes are TRBV5-4 and TRBJ1-2; no firm D call. The CDR3 has 14 residues. Germline CDR1 reads SGHNT; CDR2 reads YYREEE (reference sequence). V lost 2 bases, J lost 0 bases, and 8 bases lay in between. Full variable domain (remainder filled in from reference TRBV5-4 and TRBJ1-2): ETGVTQSPTHLIKTRGQQVTLRCSSQSGHNTVSWYQQALGQGPQFIFQYYREEENGRGNFPPRFSGLQFPNYSSELNVNALELDDSALYLCASSFGVTNYGYTFGSGTRLTVV.

V gene TRBV7-2 combines with J gene TRBJ2-3, with D maybe TRBD2 (6 bases). Germline loops: CDR1 SGHTA, CDR2 FQGNSA. The CDR3 loop spans 14 amino acids. V was trimmed by 3 bases and J by 5 bases, leaving 12 bases between them. For the CDR3, the DNA is TGTGCCAGCAGCTTCCCAGGGAGGAGAGATACGCAGTATTTT. Translation gives CASSFPGRRDTQYF.

The rearrangement links TRBV5-1 to TRBJ1-6, with 7 bases lining up with TRBD1. Germline V lookup: CDR1 SGHRS, CDR2 YFSETQ. The junction had 15 bases not matched to a gene; V was cut back by 5 bases and J by 7 bases. The CDR3 is made up of 17 amino acids. The DNA for the CDR3 is TGCGCCAGCAGTGATTTACAGGGGCCGGGGGGGAATTCACCCCTCCACTTT. It translates to CASSDLQGPGGNSPLHF.

This chain joins TRBV6-2 or TRBV6-3 and TRBJ2-5, with a possible D match to TRBD2 (5 bases). V dropped 2 bases and J dropped 4 bases, with 11 bases sitting between them. The CDR3 is 14 residues long. Germline CDR1 and CDR2: MNHEY and SVGEGT. In DNA, the CDR3 is TGTGCCAGCAGTTACGATGGGGAGTCAGAGACCCAGTACTTC. Its protein product is CASSYDGESETQYF.

V and J are TRBV6-5 and TRBJ2-2; TRBD1 is a possible D gene (5 bases). Germline V lookup: CDR1 MNHEY, CDR2 SVGAGI. CDR3 length: 15 amino acids. Trimming cost V 1 base and J 3 bases, with 9 bases left between them. CDR3 DNA sequence: TGTGCCAGCAGTTACTATAGGGGCGACACCGGGGAGCTGTTTTTT. Translating gives CASSYYRGDTGELFF.

V usage is TRBV6-6 and J usage is TRBJ2-7; 9 bases match TRBD1. The J segment lost 6 bases and the V segment lost 3 bases, leaving 9 bases of the junction unmatched. This CDR3 has 15 residues. Germline V gives CDR1 MNHNY, CDR2 SVGAGI (reference sequence). In DNA, the CDR3 is TGTGCCAGCAGTTATTTGGGACAGGGAAAGGGCGAGCAGTACTTC. As protein: CASSYLGQGKGEQYF.